This section outlines one TCR beta chain sequence together with its context. The record originates from a study of shared clonotypes between healthy human individuals. The data were produced by immunoSEQ multiplex PCR, yet TCRdb's version contains in-frame clones alone and is incomplete. This sample carries about 2.4 million clones, 85% to 95% of them seen once, and the ten largest clones take about 0.13%. This sequence originates from a man between 18 and 29 years old in good health. The specimen sequenced was naive CD4+ T cells sorted from blood. Subset meaning: CD45RA+ positively selected.

The CDR3 DNA reads as TGTGCCAGCAGCCCCCCTAAAAGGGACTTCACAGATACGCAGTATTTT. As protein: CASSPPKRDFTDTQYF. The rearrangement joins TRBV27 to TRBJ2-3; tentative D call: TRBD2 (6 bases). Trimming stripped 6 bases from V and 2 bases from J, with 18 bases between. This CDR3 has 16 amino acids. Germline V gene sequence: CDR1 MNHEY, CDR2 SMNVEV (reference sequence).